The sequence of this T cell receptor beta chain was determined in a study of OX40 agonist ivuxolimab in advanced cancers. Only in-frame clones appear in the TCRdb table, and some are missing; sequencing was by immunoSEQ multiplex PCR. Of about 70,000 clones in the sample, around 90% were seen once. As regards this clone: The antigen is unknown.

This CDR3 comprises 14 residues. V gave up 1 base and J gave up 4 bases, with 10 bases separating them. The V gene's germline CDR1 is MNHNS and CDR2 SASEGT. Study-wide findings and caveats: Both CD4+ and CD8+ T cell populations in blood had undergone clonal expansion by week 6 at 0.1 to 3.0 mg/kg.

The clonotype originates from an adult with an advanced solid tumor such as melanoma, head and neck, liver or kidney cancer. The chain couples TRBV6-1 to TRBJ1-1; tentatively, D is TRBD1 (5 bases). Sequenced material: CD4+ or CD8+ T cells sorted from blood, taken in a trial of the OX40 agonist ivuxolimab. CDR3 in DNA: TGTGCCAGCAGTGAAGGGCAGGGCGGCACTGAAGCTTTCTTT. It specifies CASSEGQGGTEAFF.